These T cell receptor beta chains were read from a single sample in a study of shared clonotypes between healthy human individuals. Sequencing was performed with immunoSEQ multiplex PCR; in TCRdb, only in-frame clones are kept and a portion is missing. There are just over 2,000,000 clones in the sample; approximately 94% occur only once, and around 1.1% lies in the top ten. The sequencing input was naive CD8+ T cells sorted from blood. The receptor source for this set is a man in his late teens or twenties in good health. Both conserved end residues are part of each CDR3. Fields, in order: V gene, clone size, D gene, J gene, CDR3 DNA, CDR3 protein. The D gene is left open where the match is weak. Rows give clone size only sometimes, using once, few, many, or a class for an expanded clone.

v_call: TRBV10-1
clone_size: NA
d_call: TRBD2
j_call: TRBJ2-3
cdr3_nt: TGCGCCAGCAGTCGAGCGGGAGTGGGAGATACGCAGTATTTT
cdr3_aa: CASSRAGVGDTQYF

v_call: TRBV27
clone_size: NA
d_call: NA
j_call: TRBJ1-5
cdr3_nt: TGTGCCAGCACCCCAACTGGGGGGAATCAGCCCCAGCATTTT
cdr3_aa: CASTPTGGNQPQHF

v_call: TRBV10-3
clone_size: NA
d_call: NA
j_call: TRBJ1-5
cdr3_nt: TGTGCCATCAGTCAAGACTGGGGCAATCAGCCCCAGCATTTT
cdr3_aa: CAISQDWGNQPQHF

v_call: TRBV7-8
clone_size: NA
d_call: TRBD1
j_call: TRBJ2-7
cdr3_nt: TGTGCCAGCAGCGACCGGGACAGACTCTCCTACGAGCAGTACTTC
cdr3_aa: CASSDRDRLSYEQYF

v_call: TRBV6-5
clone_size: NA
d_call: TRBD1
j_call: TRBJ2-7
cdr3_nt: TGTGCCAGCAGTTACTCGACGGGACAGATCTCCTACGAGCAGTACTTC
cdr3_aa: CASSYSTGQISYEQYF

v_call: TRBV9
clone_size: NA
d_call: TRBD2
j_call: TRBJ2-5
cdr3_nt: TGTGCCAGCAGCGCTTGGGGCGGGAGCGGAGAGACCCAGTACTTC
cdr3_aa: CASSAWGGSGETQYF

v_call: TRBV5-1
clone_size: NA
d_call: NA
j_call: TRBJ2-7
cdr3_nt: TGCGCCAGCAGCGCCCCCGGGGCCTACGAGCAGTACTTC
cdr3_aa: CASSAPGAYEQYF

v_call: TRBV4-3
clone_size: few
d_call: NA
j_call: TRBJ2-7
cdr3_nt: TGCGCCAGCAGCCAAGAAGGGGGCTTACCGGAGGGCCCTAACGAGCAGTACTTC
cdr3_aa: CASSQEGGLPEGPNEQYF

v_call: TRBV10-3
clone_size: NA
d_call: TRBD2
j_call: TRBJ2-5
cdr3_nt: TGTGCCATCAGTGAGTCGACTAGCGGGAAAGAGACCCAGTACTTC
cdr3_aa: CAISESTSGKETQYF

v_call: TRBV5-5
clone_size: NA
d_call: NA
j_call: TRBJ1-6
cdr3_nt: TGTGCCAGCAGCTATCACCCGTCCTATAATTCACCCCTCCACTTT
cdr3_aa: CASSYHPSYNSPLHF

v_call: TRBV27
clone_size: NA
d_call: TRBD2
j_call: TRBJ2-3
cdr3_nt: TGTGCCAGCAGTTCGACTAGCGGGAACACAGATACGCAGTATTTT
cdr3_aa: CASSSTSGNTDTQYF

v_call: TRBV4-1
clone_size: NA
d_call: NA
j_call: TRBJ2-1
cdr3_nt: TGCGCCAGCAGCCAAGATGGAAGCAGGGCGGGAAATGAGCAGTTCTTC
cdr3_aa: CASSQDGSRAGNEQFF

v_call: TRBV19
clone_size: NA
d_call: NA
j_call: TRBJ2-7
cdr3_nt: TGTGCCAGTAGTATAGATACGGAAACCTACGAGCAGTACTTC
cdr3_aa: CASSIDTETYEQYF

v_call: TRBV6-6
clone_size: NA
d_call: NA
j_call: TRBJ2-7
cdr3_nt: TGTGCCAGCAGTGATGGAGGATCCTACGAGCAGTACTTC
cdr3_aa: CASSDGGSYEQYF

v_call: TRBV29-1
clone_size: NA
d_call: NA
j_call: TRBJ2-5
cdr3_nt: TGCAGCGTTGAATTTAGACAAGAGACCCAGTACTTC
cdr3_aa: CSVEFRQETQYF

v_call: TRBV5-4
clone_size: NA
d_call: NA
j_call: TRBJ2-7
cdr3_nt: TGTGCCAGCAGCTCAGGGACGTACTCCTACGAGCAGTACTTC
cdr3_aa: CASSSGTYSYEQYF

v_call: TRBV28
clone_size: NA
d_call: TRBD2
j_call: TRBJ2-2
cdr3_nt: TGTGCCAGCAGTTTGAGCGGGGGGGCCGGGGAGCTGTTTTTT
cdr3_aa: CASSLSGGAGELFF

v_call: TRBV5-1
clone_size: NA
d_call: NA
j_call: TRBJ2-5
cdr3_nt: TGCGCCAGCAGCACCTTGGACGGACTCTTCGAGACCCAGTACTTC
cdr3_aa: CASSTLDGLFETQYF

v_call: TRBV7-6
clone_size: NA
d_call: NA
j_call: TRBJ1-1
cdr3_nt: TGTGCCAGCAGAACAGGGAACACTGAAGCTTTCTTT
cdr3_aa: CASRTGNTEAFF

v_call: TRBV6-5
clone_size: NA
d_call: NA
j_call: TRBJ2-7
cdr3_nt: TGTGCCAGCGCGAGCGGCTCCTACGAGCAGTACTTC
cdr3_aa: CASASGSYEQYF

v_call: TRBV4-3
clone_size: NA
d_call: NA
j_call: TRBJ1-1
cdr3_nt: TGCGCCAGCAGCCAAGGGACAGCAGAAGCTTTCTTT
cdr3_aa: CASSQGTAEAFF

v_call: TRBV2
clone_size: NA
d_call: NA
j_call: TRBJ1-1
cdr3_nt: TGTGCCAGCAGTGAGCAAAACACTGAAGCTTTCTTT
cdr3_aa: CASSEQNTEAFF

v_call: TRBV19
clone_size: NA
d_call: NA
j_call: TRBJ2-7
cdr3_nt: TGTGCCAGTAGTCCAAGACCACCCTACGAGCAGTACTTC
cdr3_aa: CASSPRPPYEQYF

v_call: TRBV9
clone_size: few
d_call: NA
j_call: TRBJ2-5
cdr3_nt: TGTGCCAGCAGCGTAGGGGATAGGTTAGAGACCCAGTACTTC
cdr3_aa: CASSVGDRLETQYF

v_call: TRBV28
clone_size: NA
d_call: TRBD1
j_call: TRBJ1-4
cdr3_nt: TGTGCCAGCAGTTCGGACAGGGGTACTAATGAAAAACTGTTTTTT
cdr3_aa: CASSSDRGTNEKLFF

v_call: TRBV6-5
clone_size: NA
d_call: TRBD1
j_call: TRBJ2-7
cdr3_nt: TGTGCCAGCAGTTACGATACAGGGGGCTACGAGCAGTACTTC
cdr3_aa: CASSYDTGGYEQYF

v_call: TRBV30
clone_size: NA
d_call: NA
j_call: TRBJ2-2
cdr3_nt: TGTGCCTGGAGGATGGATAGCTCCGGGGAGCTGTTTTTT
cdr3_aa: CAWRMDSSGELFF

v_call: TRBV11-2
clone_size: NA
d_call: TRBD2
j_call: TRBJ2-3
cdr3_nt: TGTGCCAGCAGCTTAGGAGTACTAGCGGGGGAAATCACAGATACGCAGTATTTT
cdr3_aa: CASSLGVLAGEITDTQYF

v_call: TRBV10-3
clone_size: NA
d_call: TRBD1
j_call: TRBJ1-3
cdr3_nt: TGTGCCATCAGTACAGGGGACTCTGGAAACACCATATATTTT
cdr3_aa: CAISTGDSGNTIYF

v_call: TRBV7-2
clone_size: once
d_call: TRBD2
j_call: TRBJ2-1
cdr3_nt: TGTGCCAGCAGCTCGGCTCTAGCGGGAGCCTACAATGAGCAGTTCTTC
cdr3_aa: CASSSALAGAYNEQFF

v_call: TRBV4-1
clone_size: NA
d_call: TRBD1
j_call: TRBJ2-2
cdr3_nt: TGCGCCAGCAGCCCGGGACAGGGGAGCGGGGAGCTGTTTTTT
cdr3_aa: CASSPGQGSGELFF

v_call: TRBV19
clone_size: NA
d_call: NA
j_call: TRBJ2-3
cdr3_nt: TGTGCCAGTAGTACCCTTAGTACAGATACGCAGTATTTT
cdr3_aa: CASSTLSTDTQYF

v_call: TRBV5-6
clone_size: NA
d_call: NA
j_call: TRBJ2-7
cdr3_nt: TGTGCCAGCAGCTTTGTTCAGGGATCAGCCTACGAGCAGTACTTC
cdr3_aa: CASSFVQGSAYEQYF

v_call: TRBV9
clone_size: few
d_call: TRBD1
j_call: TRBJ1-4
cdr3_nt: TGTGCCAGCAGCGGACGGGACAGCCCTAATGAAAAACTGTTTTTT
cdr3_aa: CASSGRDSPNEKLFF

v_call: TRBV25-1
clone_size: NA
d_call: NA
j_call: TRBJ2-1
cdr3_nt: TGTGCCAGCAGCGAACGGGGCCACTACAATGAGCAGTTCTTC
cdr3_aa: CASSERGHYNEQFF

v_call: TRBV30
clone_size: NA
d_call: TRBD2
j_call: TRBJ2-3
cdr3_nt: TGTGCCCAAACGGGACTAGCGGGAGTATCTGATACGCAGTATTTT
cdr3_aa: CAQTGLAGVSDTQYF

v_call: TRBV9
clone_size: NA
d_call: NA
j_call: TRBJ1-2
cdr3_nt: TGTGCCAGCAGCGTAGAACTCTCAGAAGGGGACTATGGCTACACCTTC
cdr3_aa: CASSVELSEGDYGYTF

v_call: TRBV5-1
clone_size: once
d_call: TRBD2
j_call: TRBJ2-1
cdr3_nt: TGCGCCAGCAGCTTAGTAACGATAGCGGGAGGGTACAATGAGCAGTTCTTC
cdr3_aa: CASSLVTIAGGYNEQFF

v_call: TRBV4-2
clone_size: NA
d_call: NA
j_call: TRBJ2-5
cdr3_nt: TGTGCCAGCAGCCAAGTTCAGGGGGAGACCCAGTACTTC
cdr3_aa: CASSQVQGETQYF

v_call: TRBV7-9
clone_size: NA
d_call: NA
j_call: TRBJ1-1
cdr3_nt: TGTGCCAGCAGCTTTGCAGGGGAGAACACTGAAGCTTTCTTT
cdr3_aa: CASSFAGENTEAFF

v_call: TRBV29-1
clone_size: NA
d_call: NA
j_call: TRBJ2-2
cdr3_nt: TGCAGCGTGGTTCGGGGCGACACCGGGGAGCTGTTTTTT
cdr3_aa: CSVVRGDTGELFF

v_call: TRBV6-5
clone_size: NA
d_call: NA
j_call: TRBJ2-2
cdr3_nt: TGTGCCAGCTCCTGGGACATTGGGACCGGGGAGCTGTTTTTT
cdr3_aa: CASSWDIGTGELFF

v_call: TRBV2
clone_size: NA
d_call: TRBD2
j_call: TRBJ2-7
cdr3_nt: TGTGCCAGCAGTGCTAGGGAGGGCCACCCCATCCCCGAGCAGTACTTC
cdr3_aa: CASSAREGHPIPEQYF

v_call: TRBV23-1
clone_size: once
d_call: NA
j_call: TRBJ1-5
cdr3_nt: TGCGCCAGCAGTCACCCAAGAAAAAATAGCAATCAGCCCCAGCATTTT
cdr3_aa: CASSHPRKNSNQPQHF

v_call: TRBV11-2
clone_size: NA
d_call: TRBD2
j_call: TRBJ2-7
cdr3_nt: TGTGCCAGCACCCTAGAGGTCGGAGGGCTAGCGGATCACTACGAGCAGTACTTC
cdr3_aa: CASTLEVGGLADHYEQYF

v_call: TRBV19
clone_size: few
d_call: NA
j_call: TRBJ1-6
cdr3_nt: TGTGCCAGTAGTGACCTCATCGGGGCGAATTCACCCCTCCACTTT
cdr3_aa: CASSDLIGANSPLHF

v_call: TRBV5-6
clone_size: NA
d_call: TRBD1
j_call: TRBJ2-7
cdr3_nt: TGTGCCAGCAGCGACACAGGGGTCAACTACGAGCAGTACTTC
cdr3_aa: CASSDTGVNYEQYF

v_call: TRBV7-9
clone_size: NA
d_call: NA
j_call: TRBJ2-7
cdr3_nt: TGTGCCAGCAGCTTAGAAGGAAACTCCCTCACCGAGCAGTACTTC
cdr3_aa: CASSLEGNSLTEQYF

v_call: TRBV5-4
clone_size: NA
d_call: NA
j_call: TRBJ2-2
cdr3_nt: TGTGCCAGCAGCTTGGTAGTGGGGTTGAACACCGGGGAGCTGTTTTTT
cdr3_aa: CASSLVVGLNTGELFF

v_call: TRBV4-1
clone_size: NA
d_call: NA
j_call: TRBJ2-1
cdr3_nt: TGCGCCAGCAGCTGGAGGAAGAATTTGGATGAGCAGTTCTTC
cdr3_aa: CASSWRKNLDEQFF

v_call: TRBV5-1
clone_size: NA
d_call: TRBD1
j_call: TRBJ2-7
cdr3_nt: TGCGCCAGCAGCTTGTTGTCAGGGGGTTACGAGCAGTACTTC
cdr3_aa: CASSLLSGGYEQYF

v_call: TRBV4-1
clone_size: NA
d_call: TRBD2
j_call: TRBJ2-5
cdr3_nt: TGCGCCAGCAGCCAAGAGGCGGGGGACCAAGAGACCCAGTACTTC
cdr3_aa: CASSQEAGDQETQYF

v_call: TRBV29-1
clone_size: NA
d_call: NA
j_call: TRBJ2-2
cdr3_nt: TGCAGCGTTGAAGGGAGGGAGGCCACCGGGGAGCTGTTTTTT
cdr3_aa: CSVEGREATGELFF

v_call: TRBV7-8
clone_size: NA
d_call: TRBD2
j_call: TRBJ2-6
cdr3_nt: TGTGCCAGCAGCTTAGAGGCAGGGAGGGCTGGGGCCAACGTCCTGACTTTC
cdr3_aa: CASSLEAGRAGANVLTF

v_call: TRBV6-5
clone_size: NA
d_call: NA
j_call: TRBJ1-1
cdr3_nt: TGTGCCAGCAGAGCAGGGCTAATGAACACTGAAGCTTTCTTT
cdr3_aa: CASRAGLMNTEAFF